Listed below are T cell receptor beta chains from one sample, sequenced in a study of Ad26.COV2.S vaccination and SARS-CoV-2 variants. Data came from immunoSEQ multiplex PCR; TCRdb stores just in-frame clones and leaves some out. The repertoire consists of hundreds of thousands of clones, with around 83% occurring once and the leading ten covering 3% to 4%. Sequenced here: peripheral blood, sampled in a trial of Ad26.COV2.S vaccine versus placebo. All receptors derive from a person between 18 and 65 years old who received the Ad26.COV2.S COVID-19 vaccine or a placebo. Both conserved end residues are part of each CDR3.

CASSLGGVNTIYF | TRBV5-4
CASSSLAGRYNEQFF | TRBV7-2
CASSDPGTLNTEAFF | TRBV25-1
CASSQGAGQYF | TRBV7-2
CASSQVSGTNLHEQFF | TRBV14
CASAFYNSPLHF | TRBV12-3/TRBV12-4
CASGLGAGQYF | TRBV12-5
CASSRNRGLTDTQYF | TRBV5-6
CASSPPEGLATEAFF | TRBV18
CASSLTVLAGASTDTQYF | TRBV3-1/TRBV3-2
CASSFSPDSLGAGEPQHF | TRBV5-1
CASSLAHGLGRGETQYF | TRBV5-6
CAWRGPGAITDTQYF | TRBV30
CASSYGAGELFF | TRBV6-5
CASSDQGTGGYNEQFF | TRBV10-1
CASSLLPGQGGQPQHF | TRBV6-5
CASSIRGYNEQFF | TRBV19
CAWSEGVGKNIQYF | TRBV30
CASRRPGQGRADTQYF | TRBV19
CASSSLDTDTQYF | TRBV7-2
CASQRGGPGELFF | TRBV6-5
CASSLGGGVNQPQHF | TRBV5-1
CASSEFTSNYGYTF | TRBV7-9
CASGLVYSGSQETQYF | TRBV12-5
CASSVEGRDNSPLHF | TRBV9
CASRNIAGGLEQYF | TRBV11-2
CASSQSERNTGELFF | TRBV3-1/TRBV3-2
CASSFGTPNGETQYF | TRBV5-1
CASSYRAGGLNTQYF | TRBV6-2/TRBV6-3
CASSSRGGDTDTQYF | TRBV7-2
CASSDPVGANQPQHF | TRBV2
CASGRAPSGTSGYNEQFF | TRBV6-6
CASSVAPTYEQYF | TRBV9
CASSPVLAVNTGELFF | TRBV18
CASTLGLGLGSPLHF | TRBV5-5
CATSDKMGQGNTGELFF | TRBV24-1
CAAAKQGNYGYTF | TRBV19